Presented here are 5 T cell receptor beta chains from one specimen sequenced in a study of shared clonotypes between healthy human individuals. The assay was immunoSEQ multiplex PCR, and TCRdb's table has in-frame clones only and misses some. This table has roughly 2 million clones, approximately 94% appearing once. The sequencing sample was made of naive CD4+ T cells sorted from blood. Described subset: CD45RA+ positively selected. Receptors originate from a young man in good health.

V is TRBV10-3 and J is TRBJ1-1; 7 nucleotides align to TRBD1. The CDR3 consists of 14 residues. Unmatched junction bases numbered 4, after V lost 3 bases and J lost 3 bases. Germline-derived CDR1 and CDR2 are ENHRY and SYGVKD. CDR3 residues: CAISDGGTDTEAFF. The CDR3, as DNA: TGTGCCATCAGTGATGGAGGGACAGACACTGAAGCTTTCTTT.

The chain carries TRBV30 and TRBJ1-6; 8 bases fit TRBD1. This CDR3 spans 14 amino acids. Unmatched junction bases numbered 6, after V lost 2 bases and J lost 9 bases. Germline V CDR1 and CDR2: GTSNPN, SVGIG (reference sequence). Here the CDR3 reads CAWSSGTGSSPLHF. In nucleotides, the CDR3 is TGTGCCTGGAGTTCCGGGACAGGTAGTTCACCCCTCCACTTT.

The chain couples TRBV10-3 to TRBJ1-6, with no clear D. Germline V CDR1 and CDR2: ENHRY, SYGVKD. CDR3 length: 14 residues. V lost 2 bases and J lost 10, with 12 bases in between. This CDR3 reads CAISEGQGRSPLHF. The DNA for the CDR3 is TGTGCCATCAGTGAGGGTCAAGGACGGTCACCCCTCCACTTT.

The rearrangement joins TRBV6-5 to TRBJ1-4; D is perhaps TRBD1 (5 bases). The CDR3 totals 15 residues. V gave up 6 bases and J gave up 7 bases, with 18 bases separating them. Germline lookup yields CDR1 MNHEY and CDR2 SVGAGI. CDR3 in DNA: TGTGCCAGCAGACGCGGTTCTGCGGGGGTTGAAAAACTGTTTTTT. It is translated as CASRRGSAGVEKLFF.

CDR3 loop: CASSLYARNRNYGYTF. The CDR3 bases are TGTGCCAGCAGTTTATACGCCCGTAACCGTAACTATGGCTACACCTTC. The rearrangement joins TRBV28 to TRBJ1-2, with no clear D. The germline V gene encodes CDR1 MDHEN and CDR2 SYDVKM. V gave up 1 base and J gave up 1 base, with 13 bases separating them. The CDR3 runs to 16 residues.